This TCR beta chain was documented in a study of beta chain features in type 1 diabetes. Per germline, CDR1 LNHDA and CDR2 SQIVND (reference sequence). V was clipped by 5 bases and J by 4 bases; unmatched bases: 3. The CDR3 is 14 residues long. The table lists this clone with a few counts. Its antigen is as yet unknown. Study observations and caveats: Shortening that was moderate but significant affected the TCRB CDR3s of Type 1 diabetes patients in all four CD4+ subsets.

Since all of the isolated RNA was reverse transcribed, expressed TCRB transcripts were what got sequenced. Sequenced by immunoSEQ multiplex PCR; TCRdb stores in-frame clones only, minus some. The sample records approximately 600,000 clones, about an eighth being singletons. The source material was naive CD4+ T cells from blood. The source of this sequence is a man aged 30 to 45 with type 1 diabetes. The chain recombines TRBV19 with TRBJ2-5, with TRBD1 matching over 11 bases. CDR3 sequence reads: CASSVGTGGETQYF. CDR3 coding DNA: TGTGCCAGTAGTGTAGGGACAGGGGGAGAGACCCAGTACTTC.